This T cell receptor (beta chain) was identified during a study of cytomegalovirus exposure and HLA in healthy donors. Overall study: Later analysis reported that the 120 or so validation repertoires shared the platform of the approximately 670 first-cohort repertoires. Study-level findings and limits: The authors enumerated over 150 TCR beta chains as linked to cytomegalovirus. A few chains tied to CMV proved CMV antigen-specific in vitro.

These donors were members of the roughly 110-subject validation cohort, a group separate from the approximately 700-subject first cohort. Repertoires were generated with immunoSEQ multiplex PCR, while TCRdb's copy carries only in-frame clones and drops some. Here the sample spans about 57,000 clones, about 90% being singletons. With regard to this clone: Its target is not known.

The sequenced sample was PBMCs. The source is a woman aged 18-29 years in good health and CMV-seronegative.

CDR3 protein: CASSYRGNTIYF. In nucleotides, the CDR3 is TGTGCCAGCAGTTACCGTGGAAACACCATATATTTT. The rearrangement uses TRBV6-6 and TRBJ1-3, with D hard to call. V was trimmed by 2 bases and J by 3 bases, leaving 2 bases between them. The CDR3 totals 12 residues. CDR1 and CDR2 (germline): MNHNY, SVGAGI (reference sequence).